The 30 T cell receptor beta chains presented below share a single source sample, sequenced in a study of T-cell memory formation after mild COVID-19. TCRdb reanalysed the 5' RACE reads using MiXCR and keeps one entry per CDR3 protein. Of under 300,000 distinct CDR3 sequences listed, approximately 16% are singletons. Input material: PBMCs or a T cell subset sorted from them (not recorded which). All receptors derive from a man aged 18 to 29 who had mild COVID-19 (a few samples of this study predate the infection). Cell type and time point are not known.

There are many counts of this clonotype. The chain uses TRBV10-3 and TRBJ2-7; perhaps TRBD1 as D (6 bases). Germline lookup yields CDR1 ENHRY and CDR2 SYGVKD. The CDR3 spans 12 residues. V lost 5 bases, J lost 3 bases, and 8 bases lay in between. The CDR3 sequence is CAISPTGYEQYV. The CDR3 bases are TGTGCCATCAGTCCGACAGGCTACGAGCAGTACGTC.

The chain carries TRBV18 and TRBJ1-2, with D perhaps matching TRBD1 (6 bases). This CDR3 region has 14 residues. V was clipped by 2 bases and J by 4 bases, with 11 bases between them. Looked up from germline, CDR1 is KGHSH and CDR2 is LQKENI. The CDR3 region has the DNA TGTGCCAGCTCACCAGGGGGGCCGGGCTATGGCTACACCTTC. It yields the protein CASSPGGPGYGYTF.

This clonotype was observed a few times. This sequence joins TRBV5-1 and TRBJ2-3; the match to TRBD2 covers 12 bases. The J segment lost 4 bases and the V segment lost 9 bases, leaving 6 bases of the junction unmatched. The germline V gene has CDR1 SGHRS and CDR2 YFSETQ. The CDR3 is 14 residues long. The CDR3 loop reads CATTLAGGPDTQYF. DNA for the CDR3: TGCGCCACCACACTAGCGGGGGGCCCAGATACGCAGTATTTT.

There are a few counts of this clonotype. V usage is TRBV15 and J usage is TRBJ1-2; weak D call: TRBD1 (5 bases). Trimming stripped 5 bases from V and 6 bases from J, with 22 bases between. This CDR3 contains 16 residues. Germline CDR1 LNHNV, CDR2 YYDKDF (reference sequence). CDR3 sequence: CATSRARDGGLDGYTF. Written as DNA, the CDR3 is TGTGCCACCAGCCGGGCTCGGGACGGCGGTTTGGATGGCTACACCTTC.

V usage is TRBV2 and J usage is TRBJ2-2; no reliable D call. Looked up from germline, CDR1 is SNHLY and CDR2 is FYNNEI. The CDR3 is 12 amino acids. The V end was cut by 4 bases, the J end by 3 bases, with 3 bases between. CDR3 DNA: TGTGCCAGCAGTGGGGACACCGGGGAGCTGTTTTTT. Protein sequence: CASSGDTGELFF.

This clonotype appeared a few times. The J gene is TRBJ1-5, the V gene TRBV19; D is ambiguous. The CDR3 covers 14 residues. The V gene's germline CDR1 is LNHDA and CDR2 SQIVND (reference sequence). Trimming removed 3 bases at V and 6 bases at J, with 12 bases between. The CDR3, as DNA: TGTGCCAGTAGTATCGGCCCTGGAAGTCAGCCCCAGCATTTT. This sequence encodes CASSIGPGSQPQHF.

This chain links TRBV20-1 with TRBJ1-6; D gene uncertain. Germline CDR1 is DFQATT and CDR2 is SNEGSKA (reference sequence). Trimming removed 1 base from V and 7 bases from J, with 17 bases in between. The length of the CDR3 is 16 residues. The CDR3 DNA reads TGCAGTGCTAGAGCGGCGATGAGGGTTGACAATTCACCCCTCCACTTT. Residues: CSARAAMRVDNSPLHF.

This clonotype was seen a handful of times. This sequence joins TRBV20-1 and TRBJ2-5; 7 bases align to TRBD1. Trimming cost V 6 bases and J 4 bases; bases outside gene matches: 14. The CDR3 runs 15 residues. CDR1 and CDR2 from the germline V gene are DFQATT and SNEGSKA (reference sequence). CDR3 amino acids: CSAVGPDRAGETQYF. DNA for the CDR3: TGCAGTGCCGTGGGACCAGACAGGGCGGGAGAGACCCAGTACTTC.

A few counts support this clonotype. V gene TRBV21-1 combines with J gene TRBJ2-2; TRBD1 reflects the table's D call only, with no check against the DNA. TRBV21-1 is classified as a pseudogene. The CDR3 contains 15 residues. In nucleotides, the CDR3 is TGTGCCAGCAGCGCCCGACAGGGGAACACCGGGGAGCTGTTTTTT. Its translation: CASSARQGNTGELFF.

This clonotype was seen a few times. The chain joins TRBV12-3 or TRBV12-4 to TRBJ2-3, with a possible D match to TRBD1 (6 bases). This CDR3 is 15 amino acids long. The V gene lost 5 bases and the J gene lost 0 bases, with 12 bases spanning the gap. The CDR3 sequence is CASSMNRVSTDTQYF. In DNA, the CDR3 is TGTGCCAGCAGTATGAACAGGGTGAGCACAGATACGCAGTATTTT.

V usage is TRBV6-2 or TRBV6-3 and J usage is TRBJ2-1; D is perhaps TRBD2 (6 bases). Trimming left V 4 bases short and J 4 bases short, with 17 bases between. CDR1 is MNHEY, CDR2 SVGEGT, per germline. The CDR3 contains 16 residues. The CDR3 protein is CASSSPGGARYNEQFF. DNA for the CDR3: TGTGCCAGCAGTTCCCCTGGCGGGGCAAGATACAATGAGCAGTTCTTC.

This clonotype was picked up a small number of times. The CDR3: CASSLGTSNTEAFF. For the CDR3, the DNA is TGCGCCAGCAGCTTAGGGACGTCGAACACTGAAGCTTTCTTT. The rearrangement joins TRBV5-1 to TRBJ1-1; weak D call: TRBD1 (5 bases). The germline V and J ends were trimmed by 2 bases and 1 base, with 9 bases remaining between them. CDR1 is SGHRS and CDR2 is YFSETQ in the germline V gene. The CDR3 covers 14 residues. The full variable domain, in which reference TRBV5-1 and TRBJ1-1 provide the parts outside the CDR3, is KAGVTQTPRYLIKTRGQQVTLSCSPISGHRSVSWYQQTPGQGLQFLFEYFSETQRNKGNFPGRFSGRQFSNSRSEMNVSTLELGDSALYLCASSLGTSNTEAFFGQGTRLTVV.

The chain employs TRBV6-2 or TRBV6-3 and TRBJ2-7; D is undetermined. The CDR3 is 12 residues long. Germline values: CDR1 MNHEY, CDR2 SVGEGT. The V and J ends lost 6 bases and 5 bases respectively, with 11 bases between them. The CDR3: CASSTRLDEQYF. CDR3 DNA sequence: TGTGCCAGCAGCACCAGGCTAGACGAGCAGTACTTC.

The chain carries TRBV5-1 and TRBJ2-2; 13 nucleotides match TRBD2. This CDR3 is 17 amino acids long. With V trimmed by 7 bases and J by 4 bases, 10 bases remained unmatched. Germline V gene data show CDR1 as SGHRS and CDR2 as YFSETQ. The CDR3 DNA is TGCGCCAGCCGGACTAGCGGGGGCATGAGAGGCACCGGGGAGCTGTTTTTT. Protein: CASRTSGGMRGTGELFF. The full variable domain, with the rest looked up from reference TRBV5-1 and TRBJ2-2, is KAGVTQTPRYLIKTRGQQVTLSCSPISGHRSVSWYQQTPGQGLQFLFEYFSETQRNKGNFPGRFSGRQFSNSRSEMNVSTLELGDSALYLCASRTSGGMRGTGELFFGEGSRLTVL.

This chain uses TRBV24-1 with TRBJ2-7; D is possibly TRBD2 (5 bases). Trimming removed 7 bases from V and 0 bases from J, with 12 bases in between. CDR1 and CDR2 from the germline V gene are KGHDR and SFDVKD. This CDR3 has 14 residues. The DNA for the CDR3 is TGTGCCACCAGAGGACTCCCGAGCTCCTACGAGCAGTACTTC. Translating gives CATRGLPSSYEQYF.

The chain links TRBV12-3 or TRBV12-4 to TRBJ2-2; D is unresolved. Trimming left V 8 bases short and J 5 bases short, with 12 bases between. The CDR3 loop spans 13 amino acids. The CDR3 spells CASGGMGTGELFF. CDR3 sequence (DNA): TGTGCCAGCGGTGGAATGGGGACCGGGGAGCTGTTTTTT.

The chain carries TRBV4-2 and TRBJ2-1; the match to TRBD1 covers 8 bases. The V segment lost 5 bases and the J segment 8 bases; nucleotides outside the gene matches: 11. Germline CDR1 LGHNA, CDR2 YNFKEQ. CDR3 length: 15 amino acids. CDR3 amino acids: CASSAPGTGGDEQFF. The DNA for the CDR3 is TGTGCCAGCAGCGCACCCGGGACAGGCGGCGATGAGCAGTTCTTC.

V and J are TRBV5-1 and TRBJ1-2; TRBD1 agrees at 12 bases. The CDR3 is made up of 13 amino acids. J lost 6 bases, V lost 4 bases, and 1 base had no gene match. From germline, CDR1 is SGHRS and CDR2 YFSETQ. CDR3 protein: CASSGDRGHGYTF. CDR3 in DNA: TGCGCCAGCAGCGGGGACAGGGGGCATGGCTACACCTTC.

This sequence joins TRBV10-3 and TRBJ2-1; 7 positions agree with TRBD1. Germline V gene lookup returns CDR1 ENHRY and CDR2 SYGVKD. J was trimmed by 12 bases and V by 2 bases; bases with no gene match: 10. The CDR3 contains 14 residues. CDR3 DNA sequence: TGTGCCATCAGTGAGCGACAGGGCCCTACGGGGCAGTTCTTC. Translation gives CAISERQGPTGQFF.

This sequence joins TRBV7-2 and TRBJ2-3; perhaps TRBD1 as D (6 bases). The CDR3 totals 17 residues. Germline values: CDR1 SGHTA, CDR2 FQGNSA. Between the trimmed V and J ends, which lost 4 bases and 1 base, there was a span of 18 bases. The CDR3: CASSSRPRGARTDTQYF. In DNA, the CDR3 is TGTGCCAGCAGCTCCCGGCCCAGGGGCGCACGCACAGATACGCAGTATTTT.

The J gene is TRBJ2-1, the V gene TRBV7-2; D remains ambiguous. Germline V gene data show CDR1 as SGHTA and CDR2 as FQGNSA. This CDR3 spans 15 amino acids. V was trimmed by 1 base and J by 5 bases, leaving 12 bases between them. In nucleotides, the CDR3 is TGTGCCAGCAGCTTAGTTGGCGGAAACGACAATGAGCAGTTCTTC. Translating gives CASSLVGGNDNEQFF.

The V call is TRBV6-2 or TRBV6-3, the J call TRBJ2-3; 7 bases are shared with TRBD2. CDR1 MNHEY and CDR2 SVGEGT come from the germline V gene. This CDR3 spans 18 amino acids. V shed 0 bases, J shed 4 bases, and the junction held 13 bases outside the gene matches. For the CDR3, the DNA is TGTGCCAGCAGTTACTCCCACCCCTTTGCGGGGGTGGCAGATACGCAGTATTTT. As protein: CASSYSHPFAGVADTQYF.

This clonotype has only a few counts. The chain couples TRBV6-5 to TRBJ1-6; no definite D call. The CDR3 length is 15 residues. With 5 bases removed from V and 5 bases from J, the gap between germline ends came to 13 bases. Germline V lookup: CDR1 MNHEY, CDR2 SVGAGI. CDR3 amino acids: CASSRASNDNSPLHF. CDR3 sequence (DNA): TGTGCCAGCAGTCGGGCCTCCAACGATAATTCACCCCTCCACTTT.

The rearrangement joins TRBV20-1 to TRBJ2-5; 8 bases align to TRBD1. Trimming cost V 5 bases and J 5 bases; bases outside gene matches: 10. The CDR3 contains 14 residues. CDR1 is DFQATT, CDR2 SNEGSKA, per germline (reference sequence). The CDR3 protein is CSAPKTGAGETQYF. The CDR3 DNA follows: TGCAGTGCTCCGAAGACAGGGGCCGGGGAGACCCAGTACTTC.

The chain uses TRBV6-1 and TRBJ1-5; D is perhaps TRBD1 (6 bases). The V end was cut by 6 bases, the J end by 6 bases, with 18 bases between. This CDR3 is 15 amino acids long. Germline V CDR1 and CDR2: MNHNS, SASEGT. CDR3 amino acids: CASRGYRAPVQPQHF. The DNA of the CDR3 is TGTGCCAGCAGGGGTTACAGGGCGCCTGTTCAGCCCCAGCATTTT.

This clonotype was recorded a few times. The chain is built from TRBV28 and TRBJ2-5; D is uncertain. The CDR3 totals 13 residues. V was shortened by 3 bases and J by 4 bases, with 9 bases between the two germline ends. Per germline, CDR1 MDHEN and CDR2 SYDVKM. The CDR3 DNA reads as TGTGCCAGCAGTTTCCAAATCCGAGAGACCCAGTACTTC. Translation gives CASSFQIRETQYF.

In its sample, this clonotype was seen many times. V is TRBV7-2 and J is TRBJ2-3; D possibly uses TRBD1 or TRBD2 (5 bases each). V was trimmed by 6 bases and J by 3 bases, leaving 16 bases between them. Per germline, CDR1 SGHTA and CDR2 FQGNSA. The CDR3 totals 15 residues. This chain's CDR3 is CASRATNGATDTQYF. The CDR3 DNA reads as TGTGCCAGCAGGGCAACAAACGGGGCGACAGATACGCAGTATTTT.

The chain combines TRBV7-2 with TRBJ1-2, with a possible D match to TRBD1 (5 bases). The CDR3 is made up of 15 amino acids. Germline loops: CDR1 SGHTA, CDR2 FQGNSA. V was trimmed by 1 base and J by 4 bases, leaving 13 bases between them. The CDR3 region has the DNA TGTGCCAGCAGCTTAGGTGGGCAGGGTACCTATGGCTACACCTTC. Residues: CASSLGGQGTYGYTF.

In this sample, this clonotype turned up a few times. The J gene is TRBJ2-2, the V gene TRBV25-1; maybe TRBD1 (6 bases). The CDR3 consists of 15 residues. Germline-derived CDR1 and CDR2 are MGHDK and SYGVNS. V lost 4 bases to trimming and J lost 7 bases, with 16 bases between them. As DNA, the CDR3 is TGTGCCAGCAGTGCAAGGAAGGGGGTGGGCGGGGAGCTGTTTTTT. Protein: CASSARKGVGGELFF.

The V call is TRBV29-1, the J call TRBJ1-4; D gene ambiguous. Looked up from germline, CDR1 is SQVTM and CDR2 is ANQGSEA. The V gene lost 0 bases and the J gene lost 13 bases, with 15 bases spanning the gap. The CDR3 is made up of 13 amino acids. This CDR3 reads CSVEDHAGSLLFF. Written as DNA, the CDR3 is TGCAGCGTTGAAGATCACGCGGGCTCCTTACTGTTTTTT.